This T cell receptor (beta chain) emerged from a study of OX40 agonist ivuxolimab in advanced cancers. Study at large: Administration of intravenous ivuxolimab to patients occurred every 2 weeks at 0.01 to 10 mg/kg. Of the patients, three showed partial responses, one with hepatocellular carcinoma and two with cutaneous melanoma. Findings and limits, study-wide: The CD4+ and CD8+ T cells in the blood had expanded clonally by week 6 at 0.1 to 3.0 mg/kg.

The V gene's germline CDR1 is SQVTM and CDR2 ANQGSEA. Deletions cut 5 bases from V and 7 bases from J, with 8 bases between. The length of the CDR3 is 10 residues. The table came from immunoSEQ multiplex PCR; TCRdb's copy has only in-frame clones and leaves some out. The sample consists of tens of thousands of clones, 70% to 90% of them appearing once. Concerning this clone: Its antigen is currently unknown.

The J gene is TRBJ1-2, the V gene TRBV29-1; D gene unclear. Sample: CD4+ or CD8+ T cells sorted from blood, taken in a trial of the OX40 agonist ivuxolimab. The TCR comes from an adult with an advanced solid tumor such as melanoma, head and neck, liver or kidney cancer. The CDR3 region has the DNA TGCAGCGTTTATCAATGTGGCTACACCTTC. Residues: CSVYQCGYTF.